One TCR beta chain is described in this entry. Other DNA variants within this sample encode the same CDR3. This table comes from immunoSEQ multiplex PCR, and its TCRdb copy is limited to in-frame clones, with some not included. The sample has just over 250,000 clones, 91% seen once. This sample was included in a study of blood T cell repertoires in COVID-19. The overall study: The analysed material was cDNA or gDNA that came from T cells, B-cell-depleted T cells, or PBMCs.

Per germline, CDR1 SGHRS and CDR2 YFSETQ. CDR3 length equals 13 residues. V was shortened by 0 bases and J by 3 bases, with 6 bases between the two germline ends. J is TRBJ1-2 and V is TRBV5-1; the D is unclear. The sequenced material came from peripheral blood. The TCR was taken from a person aged 18-30 years with COVID-19, enrolled during active disease. This CDR3 reads CASSLAGDYGYTF. The DNA of the CDR3 is TGCGCCAGCAGCTTGGCCGGTGACTATGGCTACACCTTC. Full variable domain (outside the CDR3, taken from reference TRBV5-1 and TRBJ1-2): KAGVTQTPRYLIKTRGQQVTLSCSPISGHRSVSWYQQTPGQGLQFLFEYFSETQRNKGNFPGRFSGRQFSNSRSEMNVSTLELGDSALYLCASSLAGDYGYTFGSGTRLTVV.